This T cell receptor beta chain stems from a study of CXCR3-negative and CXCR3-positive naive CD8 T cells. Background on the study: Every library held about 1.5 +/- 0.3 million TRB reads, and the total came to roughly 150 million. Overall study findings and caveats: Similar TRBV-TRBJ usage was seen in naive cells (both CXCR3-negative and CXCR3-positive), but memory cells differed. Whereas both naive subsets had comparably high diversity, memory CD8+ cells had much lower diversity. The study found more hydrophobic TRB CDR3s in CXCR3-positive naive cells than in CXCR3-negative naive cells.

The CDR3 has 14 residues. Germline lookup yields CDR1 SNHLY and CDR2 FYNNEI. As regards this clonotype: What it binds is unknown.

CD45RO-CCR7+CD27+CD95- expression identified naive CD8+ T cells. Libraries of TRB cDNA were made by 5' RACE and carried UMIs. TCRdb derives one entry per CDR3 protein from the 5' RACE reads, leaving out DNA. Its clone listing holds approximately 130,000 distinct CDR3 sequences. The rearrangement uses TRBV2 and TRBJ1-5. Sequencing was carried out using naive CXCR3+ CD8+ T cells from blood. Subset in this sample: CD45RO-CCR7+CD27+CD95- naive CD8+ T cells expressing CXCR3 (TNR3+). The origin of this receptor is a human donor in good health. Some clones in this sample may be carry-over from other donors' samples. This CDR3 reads CASSELGSNQPQHF.